The 13 T cell receptor beta chains listed next were all sequenced from one sample in a study of blood T cell repertoires in COVID-19. The repertoire was sequenced with immunoSEQ multiplex PCR; TCRdb's copy has only in-frame clones and lacks some. The sample consists of around 280,000 clones, about nine tenths of them appearing once. The material sequenced was peripheral blood. The receptors derive from a woman in her twenties or thirties with COVID-19, enrolled during active disease.

The chain is built from TRBV29-1 and TRBJ1-1; 8 bases are a match to TRBD1. Germline CDR1 SQVTM, CDR2 ANQGSEA. This CDR3 is 13 amino acids long. V lost 3 bases to trimming and J lost 5 bases; unmatched junction nucleotides: 5. CDR3: CSVDQGAGTEAFF. DNA of the CDR3: TGCAGCGTTGATCAGGGGGCTGGAACTGAAGCTTTCTTT.

The count of this clone is one. The chain has TRBV5-4 and TRBJ2-5; D might be TRBD1 (5 bases). CDR3 length: 14 residues. V lost 4 bases, J lost 5 bases, and 15 bases lay in between. CDR1 and CDR2 (germline): SGHNT, YYREEE (reference sequence). As DNA, the CDR3 is TGTGCCAGCAGCGTCAAAGGGGTGGGGGAGACCCAGTACTTC. Protein product: CASSVKGVGETQYF.

The V gene is TRBV5-1, the J gene TRBJ1-1; 7 positions match TRBD1. The CDR3 has 13 residues. V lost 4 bases and J lost 3; bases outside the gene matches: 3. Looked up from germline, CDR1 is SGHRS and CDR2 is YFSETQ. The CDR3: CASSAGQHTEAFF. The CDR3 coding sequence is TGCGCCAGCAGCGCGGGACAGCACACTGAAGCTTTCTTT.

V gene TRBV3-1 (or the pseudogene TRBV3-2) combines with J gene TRBJ2-5; D call uncertain. CDR3 length: 13 amino acids. Looked up from germline, CDR1 is LGHDT and CDR2 is YNNKEL (reference sequence). Trimming removed 1 base at V and 0 bases at J, with 3 bases between. The CDR3 region has the DNA TGTGCCAGCAGCCAAGCAGACCAAGAGACCCAGTACTTC. Protein sequence: CASSQADQETQYF.

The genes are TRBV6-2 or TRBV6-3 and TRBJ2-3; the match to TRBD2 covers 12 bases. The V gene end was trimmed by 6 bases and the J gene end by 6 bases; junction bases not matched to a gene: 10. This CDR3 has 16 residues. Germline CDR1 MNHEY, CDR2 SVGEGT. CDR3 sequence: CASSPSLAGGGDTQYF. The CDR3 DNA follows: TGTGCCAGCAGCCCCTCCCTAGCGGGAGGGGGGGATACGCAGTATTTT.

The chain links TRBV2 to TRBJ2-7; 12 bases are shared with TRBD2. Germline trimming cut 6 bases from V and 6 bases from J; bases unmatched to any gene: 6. The CDR3 is 14 amino acids. CDR1 is SNHLY and CDR2 is FYNNEI in the germline V gene. The CDR3 sequence is CASRTSGSSSEQYF. The CDR3 DNA reads TGTGCCAGCAGGACTAGCGGGAGCTCGTCCGAGCAGTACTTC.

Worth noting for this clone: The sample has other DNA sequences that encode this CDR3 too. This chain joins TRBV18 and TRBJ2-7; D remains ambiguous. Germline V gene data show CDR1 as KGHSH and CDR2 as LQKENI. The CDR3 length is 12 residues. Trimming stripped 2 bases from V and 2 bases from J, with 4 bases between. The CDR3 spells CASSPTAYEQYF. CDR3 DNA: TGTGCCAGCTCACCAACGGCCTACGAGCAGTACTTC.

The V call is TRBV19, the J call TRBJ2-6; possible D gene TRBD1, 5 bases. The ends were cut back, 7 bases at V and 0 bases at J, with 10 bases in the middle. CDR3 size: 15 residues. Germline CDR1 reads LNHDA; CDR2 reads SQIVND (reference sequence). As DNA, the CDR3 is TGTGCCAGTAAAGACAGCTTCTCTGGGGCCAACGTCCTGACTTTC. Its protein is CASKDSFSGANVLTF.

The chain employs TRBV6-5 and TRBJ2-7; 7 bases map to TRBD1. Germline CDR1 reads MNHEY; CDR2 reads SVGAGI. The CDR3 has 12 amino acids. V dropped 7 bases and J dropped 6; count of bases not matched to a gene: 6. The CDR3 is CASTGTASEQYF. CDR3 DNA sequence: TGTGCCAGCACCGGGACAGCCTCCGAGCAGTACTTC.

The count of this clone is one. The V and J genes are TRBV7-9 and TRBJ1-1; D unresolved. Between the trimmed V and J ends, which lost 4 bases and 0 bases, there was a span of 18 bases. The CDR3 is 17 residues long. In germline, CDR1 is SEHNR, CDR2 FQNEAQ (reference sequence). The CDR3 DNA reads TGTGCCAGCAGCTCTACTGATTCCCCTCCCATGAACACTGAAGCTTTCTTT. Its protein is CASSSTDSPPMNTEAFF.

The chain's CDR3 is CASSSLPYEQYF. The CDR3 DNA is TGTGCCAGCAGTTCTCTACCCTACGAGCAGTACTTC. The rearrangement links TRBV11-2 to TRBJ2-7, with D unclear. The germline CDR1 and CDR2 sequences are SGHAT and FQNNGV. This CDR3 contains 12 residues. V lost 6 bases, J lost 2 bases, and 8 bases lay in between. The variable domain in full, completed from reference TRBV11-2 and TRBJ2-7, reads EAGVAQSPRYKIIEKRQSVAFWCNPISGHATLYWYQQILGQGPKLLIQFQNNGVVDDSQLPKDRFSAERLKGVDSTLKIQPAKLEDSAVYLCASSSLPYEQYFGPGTRLTVT.

CDR3 residues: CATKTAGENEKLFF. The CDR3 DNA is TGTGCAACCAAGACGGCAGGCGAGAATGAAAAACTGTTTTTT. The chain is built from TRBV5-8 and TRBJ1-4; no definite D call. Germline values: CDR1 SGHTS, CDR2 YDEGEE. This CDR3 contains 14 residues.

The V gene is TRBV7-9, the J gene TRBJ2-1, with 16 bases matching TRBD2. V lost 5 bases, J lost 9 bases, and 7 bases stayed unmatched. Germline CDR1 and CDR2: SEHNR and FQNEAQ (reference sequence). This CDR3 has 16 amino acids. This CDR3 reads CASSQAGLAGGVEQFF. As DNA, the CDR3 is TGTGCCAGCAGCCAAGCGGGACTAGCGGGAGGGGTTGAGCAGTTCTTC.